The 6 T cell receptor beta chains listed next were all sequenced from one sample in a study of cytomegalovirus exposure and HLA in healthy donors. A multiplex PCR was run with 60 Vbeta primers and 13 Jbeta primers. Only in-frame clones appear in the TCRdb table, and some are missing; sequencing was by immunoSEQ multiplex PCR. The sample holds around 150,000 clones, 75% to 80% seen once. Sequences were obtained from PBMCs. These receptor sequences come from a man under 40 in good health and CMV-seronegative.

The chain links TRBV5-1 to TRBJ1-2; unclear D gene. V was pared by 0 bases and J by 4 bases, with 7 bases between. The CDR3 runs to 13 residues. Germline CDR1 and CDR2: SGHRS and YFSETQ. This chain's CDR3 is CASSLATPYGYTF. In nucleotides, the CDR3 is TGCGCCAGCAGCTTGGCGACACCCTATGGCTACACCTTC.

This clone turned up a few times. The chain carries TRBV21-1 and TRBJ2-3; the table's D call of TRBD1 was not tested on the DNA. TRBV21-1 corresponds to a pseudogene. The CDR3 has 17 amino acids. The CDR3 nucleotides read TGTGCCAGCAGCAAAGAGGTCTGGGACAGGGCGACAGATACGCAGTATTTT. It specifies CASSKEVWDRATDTQYF.

The table lists this clone with a few counts. The chain has TRBV6-1 and TRBJ2-3; TRBD2 matches at 10 bases. There are 14 residues in the CDR3. V was pared by 2 bases and J by 4 bases, with 0 bases of the junction left unmatched. In germline, CDR1 is MNHNS, CDR2 SASEGT. The CDR3 region has the DNA TGTGCCAGCAGTGAACTAGCGGGAGCAGATACGCAGTATTTT. As protein: CASSELAGADTQYF.

V gene TRBV5-4 combines with J gene TRBJ2-5; possible D gene TRBD1, 6 bases. The CDR3 sequence is 15 residues long. Trimming took 4 bases from V and 1 from J, leaving 14 bases between them. Germline CDR1 SGHNT, CDR2 YYREEE (reference sequence). This chain's CDR3 is CASSETGLAQETQYF. CDR3 sequence (DNA): TGTGCCAGCAGCGAAACAGGGTTGGCCCAAGAGACCCAGTACTTC.

The rearrangement links TRBV18 to TRBJ1-2; TRBD1 matches at 7 bases. The CDR3 totals 15 residues. Trimming took 2 bases from V and 3 from J; bases not matched to a gene: 6. The germline V gene encodes CDR1 KGHSH and CDR2 LQKENI. As DNA, the CDR3 is TGTGCCAGCTCACCAATCCGACAGGGTGACTATGGCTACACCTTC. Encoded protein: CASSPIRQGDYGYTF. The variable domain in full, completed from reference TRBV18 and TRBJ1-2, reads NAGVMQNPRHLVRRRGQEARLRCSPMKGHSHVYWYRQLPEEGLKFMVYLQKENIIDESGMPKERFSAEFPKEGPSILRIQQVVRGDSAAYFCASSPIRQGDYGYTFGSGTRLTVV.

The chain employs TRBV28 and TRBJ2-3, with D possibly matching TRBD2 (7 bases). Germline CDR1 reads MDHEN; CDR2 reads SYDVKM. Trimming cost V 6 bases and J 4 bases, with 14 bases left between them. This CDR3 spans 14 amino acids. The CDR3 reads CASSHGGRPDTQYF. In nucleotides, the CDR3 is TGTGCCAGCAGCCACGGGGGGCGCCCAGATACGCAGTATTTT.